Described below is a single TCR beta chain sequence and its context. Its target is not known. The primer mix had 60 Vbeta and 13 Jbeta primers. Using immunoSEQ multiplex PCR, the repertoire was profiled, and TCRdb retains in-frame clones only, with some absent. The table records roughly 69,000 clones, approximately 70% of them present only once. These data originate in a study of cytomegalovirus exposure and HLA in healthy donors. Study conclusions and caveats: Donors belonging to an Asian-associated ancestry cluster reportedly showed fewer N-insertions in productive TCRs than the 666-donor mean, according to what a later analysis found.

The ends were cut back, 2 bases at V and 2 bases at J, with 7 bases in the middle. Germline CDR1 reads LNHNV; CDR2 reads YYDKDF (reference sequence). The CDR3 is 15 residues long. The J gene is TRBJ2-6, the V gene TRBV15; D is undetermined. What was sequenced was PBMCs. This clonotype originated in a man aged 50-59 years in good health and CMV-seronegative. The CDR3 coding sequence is TGTGCCACCAGCAGACAGGAAGCTGGGGCCAACGTCCTGACTTTC. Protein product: CATSRQEAGANVLTF.